This is a list of T cell receptor beta chains from one sample in a study of blood T cell repertoires in COVID-19. Only in-frame clones appear in the TCRdb table, and some are missing; sequencing was by immunoSEQ multiplex PCR. This table holds about 210,000 clones, around 90% found once. Sequenced input: peripheral blood. The source is a man younger than 40 with acute or convalescent COVID-19. Each CDR3 is given with its conserved first and last residue. A D gene is named only where the DNA matches it firmly. Clone size is not always given. Where it is, it says once, few, many or a class for expanded clones.

j_gene | abundance | v_gene | d_gene | CDR3nt | CDR3aa
TRBJ1-2 | . | TRBV7-9 | TRBD1 | TGTGCCAGCTTAGGGACAGGGGGCGCTGATGGAGGCTACACCTTC | CASLGTGGADGGYTF
TRBJ2-3 | . | TRBV5-5 | TRBD2 | TGTGCCAGCAGCTTTGCTAGCGGGGGTGATACGCAGTATTTT | CASSFASGGDTQYF
TRBJ2-7 | . | TRBV14 | . | TGTGCCAGCAGCCAAACAGAACGGCCCTACGAGCAGTACTTC | CASSQTERPYEQYF
TRBJ1-1 | . | TRBV11-2 | . | TGTGCCAGCAGCTTAGACCTCAGCACTGAAGCTTTCTTT | CASSLDLSTEAFF
TRBJ2-1 | . | TRBV7-9 | TRBD2 | TGTGCCAGCAGCCCCGGGACTAGCGGGTCGATGCTCTTC | CASSPGTSGSMLF
TRBJ2-7 | . | TRBV5-6 | . | TGTGCCAGCAGCTTGGGATGGCGGTTCTCCTACGAGCAGTACTTC | CASSLGWRFSYEQYF
TRBJ2-7 | . | TRBV14 | . | TGTGCCAGCAGCCAAGGAGGCCGTCTCTACGAGCAGTACTTC | CASSQGGRLYEQYF
TRBJ2-7 | . | TRBV18 | TRBD1 | TGTGCCAGCTCACCACGGGACAGGTCCTCATACGAGCAGTACTTC | CASSPRDRSSYEQYF
TRBJ2-1 | . | TRBV29-1 | TRBD2 | TGCAGCGTTGAAGATACGGGACTAGCGCCCTACAATGAGCAGTTCTTC | CSVEDTGLAPYNEQFF
TRBJ2-3 | . | TRBV28 | . | TGTGCCAGCAATCCCCGCCTAGGTAGCGCCGGGGGCACAGATACGCAGTATTTT | CASNPRLGSAGGTDTQYF
TRBJ2-7 | . | TRBV7-8 | TRBD1 | TGTGCCAGCAGCCGCAGGGACAGACCCTACGAGCAGTACTTC | CASSRRDRPYEQYF
TRBJ2-7 | . | TRBV5-1 | TRBD1 | TGCGCCAGCAGCTTAAACCCGGGACAGGGAACCTCTAAGCAGTACTTC | CASSLNPGQGTSKQYF
TRBJ2-3 | . | TRBV4-1 | TRBD2 | TGCGCCAGCAGCCAAGTTCTGGGAAGGGGAAGCGGGAGGGATACGCAGTATTTT | CASSQVLGRGSGRDTQYF
TRBJ2-5 | . | TRBV3-1/TRBV3-2 | . | TGTGCCAGCACACGGGGTACGGAGGAGACCCAGTACTTC | CASTRGTEETQYF
TRBJ1-6 | few | TRBV27 | . | TGTGCCAGCAGTTTATCGGGCCCTTACTCACCCCTCCACTTT | CASSLSGPYSPLHF
TRBJ1-1 | . | TRBV28 | TRBD1 | TGTGCCAGCGGAGGGGACAGCGGGAACACTGAAGCTTTCTTT | CASGGDSGNTEAFF
TRBJ2-6 | . | TRBV19 | . | TGTGCCAGTAGCCCCCGCCAGGGCCCAACTCGAGTGGCCAACGTCCTGACTTTC | CASSPRQGPTRVANVLTF
TRBJ1-4 | . | TRBV5-1 | . | TGCGCCAGCAGCTTGGACAGTGTTAATGAAAAACTGTTTTTT | CASSLDSVNEKLFF
TRBJ1-5 | once | TRBV2 | TRBD1 | TGTGCCAGCAGTTGGGACAGGCGGTTTCAGCCCCAGCATTTT | CASSWDRRFQPQHF
TRBJ1-2 | . | TRBV18 | . | TGTGCCAGCTCAAGACCGGGGGGGGATGGCTACACCTTC | CASSRPGGDGYTF
TRBJ2-5 | . | TRBV13 | . | TGTGCCAGCAGCGCAGGGACAACGACTATGCAAGAGACCCAGTACTTC | CASSAGTTTMQETQYF
TRBJ2-1 | . | TRBV12-3/TRBV12-4 | . | TGTGCCAGCAGTTTTGACTTATACAATGAGCAGTTCTTC | CASSFDLYNEQFF